Shown below are 24 T cell receptor beta chains from a single sample sequenced in a study of T cells in Graves' hyperthyroidism and ophthalmopathy. Amplification of TCR beta CDR3 regions was performed using RNA transcripts as template. HTBI primers were employed in a first-round RT-PCR of the TCR CDR3. TCRdb fed the multiplex PCR reads into MiXCR, producing one record per CDR3 protein. The table has roughly 570,000 distinct CDR3 sequences, about 15% seen once. Sequenced: blood. The source is a woman in her 30s with Graves' hyperthyroidism.

The gene calls are TRBV30 and TRBJ1-6; D perhaps matches TRBD1 (5 bases). Germline CDR1 reads GTSNPN; CDR2 reads SVGIG (reference sequence). The CDR3 is made up of 13 amino acids. Deletions cut 5 bases from V and 5 bases from J, with 10 bases between. The CDR3: CAWEGQHNSPLHF. CDR3 coding DNA: TGTGCCTGGGAGGGGCAGCATAATTCACCCCTCCACTTT.

This clonotype came up many times. The rearrangement links TRBV7-9 to TRBJ1-2, with 8 bases matching TRBD1. The length of the CDR3 is 14 residues. The J segment lost 6 bases and the V segment lost 5 bases, leaving 8 bases of the junction unmatched. Germline V gene data show CDR1 as SEHNR and CDR2 as FQNEAQ (reference sequence). In nucleotides, the CDR3 is TGTGCCAGCAGCCGGACAGGGCCTAGGGATGGCTACACCTTC. Its protein product is CASSRTGPRDGYTF.

This clonotype came up many times. The chain joins TRBV20-1 to TRBJ2-5, with D hard to call. Trimming left V 6 bases short and J 0 bases short, with 14 bases between. The CDR3 runs 14 residues. CDR1 is DFQATT, CDR2 SNEGSKA, per germline (reference sequence). The CDR3 bases are TGCAGTGCGCCACCCGCGCAGGACCAAGAGACCCAGTACTTC. Translating gives CSAPPAQDQETQYF.

In its sample, this clonotype was seen many times. This chain links TRBV18 with TRBJ2-7, with D maybe TRBD1 (6 bases). Per the germline V gene, CDR1 is KGHSH and CDR2 is LQKENI. Trimming removed 4 bases at V and 5 bases at J, with 12 bases between. This CDR3 contains 13 residues. CDR3 coding DNA: TGTGCCAGCTCACTACAGGGAAACAACGAGCAGTACTTC. This gives the protein CASSLQGNNEQYF.

The CDR3 here is CASSWGGKNTEAFF. CDR3 nucleotide sequence: TGCGCCAGCAGCTGGGGGGGCAAGAACACTGAAGCTTTCTTT. This chain joins TRBV5-1 and TRBJ1-1; TRBD1 might be the D (6 bases). Trimming took off 3 bases at V and 1 base at J, with 10 bases between the two ends. The length of the CDR3 is 14 residues. CDR1 is SGHRS and CDR2 is YFSETQ in the germline V gene.

This clonotype was counted at least ten times. The rearrangement links TRBV27 to TRBJ2-7, with 7 bases lining up with TRBD2. The CDR3 extends over 13 amino acids. Looked up from germline, CDR1 is MNHEY and CDR2 is SMNVEV (reference sequence). The J segment lost 3 bases and the V segment lost 6 bases, leaving 5 bases of the junction unmatched. CDR3 residues: CASSKTSSYEQYF. As DNA, the CDR3 is TGTGCCAGCAGCAAGACTAGCAGCTACGAGCAGTACTTC.

The chain links TRBV27 to TRBJ2-7, with TRBD2 identical over 7 bases. The CDR3 spans 14 residues. V was pared by 4 bases and J by 0 bases, with 3 bases of the junction left unmatched. Germline V gives CDR1 MNHEY, CDR2 SMNVEV (reference sequence). The CDR3 region has the DNA TGTGCCAGCAGTTGGGCGGGAGACTCCTACGAGCAGTACTTC. Its translation is CASSWAGDSYEQYF.

The chain couples TRBV20-1 to TRBJ2-1; TRBD2 matches 10 bases. The trim removed 6 bases at V and 4 bases at J, leaving 6 bases unmatched. In germline, CDR1 is DFQATT, CDR2 SNEGSKA (reference sequence). The CDR3 is made up of 14 amino acids. The CDR3 DNA reads TGCAGTGCGGAGGGACTAGCGAAGTACAATGAGCAGTTCTTC. Translating it yields CSAEGLAKYNEQFF.

This clonotype was found many times. The chain carries TRBV2 and TRBJ2-6, with 7 bases fitting TRBD1. There are 15 residues in the CDR3. Germline V gene data show CDR1 as SNHLY and CDR2 as FYNNEI. V shed 6 bases, J shed 2 bases, and the junction held 4 bases outside the gene matches. The CDR3: CASSITGAGANVLTF. The CDR3 region has the DNA TGTGCCAGCAGCATAACAGGGGCTGGGGCCAACGTCCTGACTTTC. Combining the CDR3 with reference TRBV2 and TRBJ2-6 gives the whole variable domain EPEVTQTPSHQVTQMGQEVILRCVPISNHLYFYWYRQILGQKVEFLVSFYNNEISEKSEIFDDQFSVERPDGSNFTLKIRSTKLEDSAMYFCASSITGAGANVLTFGAGSRLTVL.

The chain uses TRBV4-3 and TRBJ2-2; 8 bases agree with TRBD2. There are 16 residues in the CDR3. With 2 bases clipped from V and 4 bases from J, the junction kept 6 bases outside the gene matches. Germline CDR1 and CDR2: LGHNA and YSLEER. In nucleotides, the CDR3 is TGCGCCAGCAGCCAACCGTTCGCGGGAGGCACCGGGGAGCTGTTTTTT. This codes for CASSQPFAGGTGELFF.

V usage is TRBV12-3 or TRBV12-4 and J usage is TRBJ2-7, with a possible D match to TRBD2 (7 bases). The CDR3 loop spans 15 amino acids. Trimming shortened V by 5 bases and J by 5 bases, and 19 bases separated the two germline ends. The CDR3 nucleotides are TGTGCCAGCAGTGGCGCCAGGGGCGGGAGTGACGAGCAGTACTTC. Translated: CASSGARGGSDEQYF.

This clonotype was seen ten or more times. CDR3 protein: CASSPLETQETQYF. The CDR3 DNA is TGTGCCAGCAGTCCCCTCGAAACTCAAGAGACCCAGTACTTC. The chain recombines TRBV28 with TRBJ2-5, with D unclear. The ends were cut back, 5 bases at V and 2 bases at J, with 12 bases in the middle. Germline V gives CDR1 MDHEN, CDR2 SYDVKM. The CDR3 is 14 amino acids.

This clonotype was detected ten times or more. The V and J genes are TRBV10-3 and TRBJ1-1, with a weak D call TRBD1 (6 bases). Deletions cut 0 bases from V and 2 bases from J, with 10 bases between. Germline lookup yields CDR1 ENHRY and CDR2 SYGVKD. The CDR3 length is 15 residues. The CDR3 nucleotides are TGTGCCATCAGTGAGTCCGGGGGGCAAAACACTGAAGCTTTCTTT. This encodes CAISESGGQNTEAFF.

The rearrangement uses TRBV27 and TRBJ2-2, with D possibly being TRBD1 (6 bases). The V gene's germline CDR1 is MNHEY and CDR2 SMNVEV (reference sequence). CDR3 length: 15 residues. Trimming removed 3 bases from V and 5 bases from J, with 13 bases in between. The CDR3 reads CASSFFRGPTGELFF. In DNA, the CDR3 is TGTGCCAGCAGTTTTTTCAGGGGCCCAACCGGGGAGCTGTTTTTT.

This chain uses TRBV6-2 or TRBV6-3 with TRBJ2-1; 11 positions match TRBD2. CDR1 and CDR2 (germline): MNHEY, SVGEGT. V dropped 2 bases and J dropped 3; count of bases not matched to a gene: 3. CDR3 size: 16 residues. As DNA, the CDR3 is TGTGCCAGCAGTTACGAGGGACTAGCGGACTACAATGAGCAGTTCTTC. Protein sequence: CASSYEGLADYNEQFF.

The sample holds many counts of this clonotype. The chain recombines TRBV28 with TRBJ2-7; D is possibly TRBD1 (5 bases). This CDR3 comprises 15 residues. From germline, CDR1 is MDHEN and CDR2 SYDVKM. V lost 5 bases and J lost 0, with 14 bases in between. The CDR3 region is CASSRTQTSSYEQYF. CDR3 nucleotide sequence: TGTGCCAGCAGTCGGACACAGACAAGCTCCTACGAGCAGTACTTC. The variable domain in full, with the rest retrieved from reference TRBV28 and TRBJ2-7, is DVKVTQSSRYLVKRTGEKVFLECVQDMDHENMFWYRQDPGLGLRLIYFSYDVKMKEKGDIPEGYSVSREKKERFSLILESASTNQTSMYLCASSRTQTSSYEQYFGPGTRLTVT.

This clonotype was seen more than once but under ten times. The CDR3 is CASSFSAHNTEAFF. The CDR3 DNA follows: TGTGCCAGCAGTTTTTCCGCTCATAACACTGAAGCTTTCTTT. The gene calls are TRBV27 and TRBJ1-1; no reliable D call. This CDR3 has 14 amino acids. Germline V lookup: CDR1 MNHEY, CDR2 SMNVEV (reference sequence). Trimming stripped 3 bases from V and 2 bases from J, with 10 bases between.

This clonotype has at least ten counts. The V call is TRBV7-2, the J call TRBJ2-2; D may correspond to TRBD1 or TRBD2 (5 bases each). The CDR3 is made up of 14 amino acids. Germline values: CDR1 SGHTA, CDR2 FQGNSA. Trimming pared 4 bases from V and 4 bases from J, leaving 10 bases between. The CDR3: CASSSGTGTGELFF. Written as DNA, the CDR3 is TGTGCCAGCAGCTCAGGGACGGGCACCGGGGAGCTGTTTTTT.

This clonotype appeared many times. The chain uses TRBV28 and TRBJ1-1; 10 nucleotides agree with TRBD1. The trim removed 5 bases at V and 5 bases at J, leaving 5 bases unmatched. Germline assignment: CDR1 MDHEN and CDR2 SYDVKM. This CDR3 spans 14 amino acids. CDR3 amino acids: CASSKTGGRTEAFF. CDR3 nucleotide sequence: TGTGCCAGCAGTAAGACAGGGGGCCGTACTGAAGCTTTCTTT.

In its sample, this clonotype was seen many times. This sequence joins TRBV3-1 and TRBJ1-5; D uncertain. The CDR3 consists of 13 residues. The V gene's germline CDR1 is LGHDT and CDR2 YNNKEL (reference sequence). Trimming removed 2 bases from V and 7 bases from J, with 9 bases in between. The CDR3 here is CASSQLHGQPQHF. The CDR3 nucleotides are TGTGCCAGCAGCCAACTACATGGCCAGCCCCAGCATTTT.

For this clonotype: It may be a read error: a sequence one base away is much more abundant. The CDR3 region is CSAKSRTGVGTDTQYF. The CDR3 DNA follows: TGCAGTGCTAAGTCTCGCACAGGGGTCGGCACAGATACGCAGTATTTT. The genes are TRBV20-1 and TRBJ2-3, with 7 bases matching TRBD1. This CDR3 comprises 16 residues. The V gene's germline CDR1 is DFQATT and CDR2 SNEGSKA (reference sequence). Unmatched junction bases numbered 11, after V lost 4 bases and J lost 1 base.

This clonotype was recorded many times. The CDR3 bases are TGTGCCTGGGCCGGAGGACTAGCGGGAGTGGCCGGGGAGCTGTTTTTT. Translated, it gives CAWAGGLAGVAGELFF. This chain links TRBV30 with TRBJ2-2; TRBD2 matches at 13 bases. V lost 5 bases and J lost 6; bases outside the gene matches: 9. From germline, CDR1 is GTSNPN and CDR2 SVGIG (reference sequence). The CDR3 is made up of 16 amino acids. Full variable domain (rest looked up from reference TRBV30 and TRBJ2-2): SQTIHQWPATLVQPVGSPLSLECTVEGTSNPNLYWYRQAAGRGLQLLFYSVGIGQISSEVPQNLSASRPQDRQFILSSKKLLLSDSGFYLCAWAGGLAGVAGELFFGEGSRLTVL.

Regarding this clonotype: A single base separates this from a much larger clone, so it may be a read error. The V call is TRBV13, the J call TRBJ1-2; 8 bases agree with TRBD1. Trimming at V came to 6 bases and at J to 2 bases, leaving 8 bases not matched to a gene. This CDR3 is 15 amino acids long. CDR1 is PRHDT and CDR2 is FYEKMQ in the germline V gene (reference sequence). CDR3 in DNA: TGTGCCAGCAGTTTCGAGCGACAGGGGAACTATGGCTACACCTTC. Translation: CASSFERQGNYGYTF. The complete variable domain, with remaining parts taken from reference TRBV13 and TRBJ1-2, reads AAGVIQSPRHLIKEKRETATLKCYPIPRHDTVYWYQQGPGQDPQFLISFYEKMQSDKGSIPDRFSAQQFSDYHSELNMSSLELGDSALYFCASSFERQGNYGYTFGSGTRLTVV.

This clonotype came up many times. This chain joins TRBV7-2 and TRBJ2-7; 10 nucleotides match TRBD2. The CDR3 spans 15 residues. Germline V CDR1 and CDR2: SGHTA, FQGNSA. V trimming: 3 bases; J trimming: 1 base; junction bases outside the gene matches: 3. CDR3 protein: CASSFQAGGSYEQYF. DNA of the CDR3: TGTGCCAGCAGCTTTCAAGCGGGAGGGTCCTACGAGCAGTACTTC.